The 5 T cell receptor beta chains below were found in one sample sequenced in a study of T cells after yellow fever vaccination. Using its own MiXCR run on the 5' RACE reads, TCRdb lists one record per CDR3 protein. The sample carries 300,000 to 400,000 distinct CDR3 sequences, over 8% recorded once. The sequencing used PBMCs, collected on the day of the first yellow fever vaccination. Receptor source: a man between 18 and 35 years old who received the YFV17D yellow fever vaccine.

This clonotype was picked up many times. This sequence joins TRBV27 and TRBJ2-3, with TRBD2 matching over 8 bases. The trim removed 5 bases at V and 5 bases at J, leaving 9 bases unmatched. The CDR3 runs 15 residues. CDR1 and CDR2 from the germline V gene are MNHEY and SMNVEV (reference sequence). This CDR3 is CASSRLAQQGDTQYF. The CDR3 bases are TGTGCCAGCAGTCGACTAGCGCAGCAAGGAGATACGCAGTATTTT.

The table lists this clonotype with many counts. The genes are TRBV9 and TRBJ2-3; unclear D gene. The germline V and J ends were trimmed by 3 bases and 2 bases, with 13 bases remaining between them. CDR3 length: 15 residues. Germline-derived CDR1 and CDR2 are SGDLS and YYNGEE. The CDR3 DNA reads TGTGCCAGCAGCGCTGGACCCGCCCCCACAGATACGCAGTATTTT. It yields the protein CASSAGPAPTDTQYF.

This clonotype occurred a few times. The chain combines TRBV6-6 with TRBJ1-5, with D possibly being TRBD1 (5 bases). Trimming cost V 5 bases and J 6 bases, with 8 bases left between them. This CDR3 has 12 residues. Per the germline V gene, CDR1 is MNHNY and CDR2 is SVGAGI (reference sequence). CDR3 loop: CASSQGPQPQHF. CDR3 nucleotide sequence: TGTGCCAGCAGTCAGGGCCCTCAGCCCCAGCATTTT.

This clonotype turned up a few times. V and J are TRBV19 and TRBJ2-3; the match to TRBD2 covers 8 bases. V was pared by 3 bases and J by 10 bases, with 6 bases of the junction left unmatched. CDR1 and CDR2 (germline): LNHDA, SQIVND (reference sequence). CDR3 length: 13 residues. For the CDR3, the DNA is TGTGCCAGTAGTATGGGGTCCGGGGGGGCGCAGTATTTT. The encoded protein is CASSMGSGGAQYF.

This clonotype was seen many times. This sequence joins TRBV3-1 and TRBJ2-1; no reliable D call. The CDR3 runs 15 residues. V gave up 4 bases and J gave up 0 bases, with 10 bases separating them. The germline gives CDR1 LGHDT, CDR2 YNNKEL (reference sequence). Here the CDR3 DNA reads TGTGCCAGCAGCCCACCGTGGAGCTCCTACAATGAGCAGTTCTTC. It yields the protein CASSPPWSSYNEQFF.